This TCR beta chain derives from a study of cytomegalovirus exposure and HLA in healthy donors (dated by TCRdb to about 2017). Regarding the study in general: An earlier analysis of roughly 570 of the donors reported 250 to 350 Gb of sequence data and some 110 million unique TCR beta sequences obtained from around 180 million T cells. Besides the first cohort of more than 650 subjects, a separate validation cohort made up of roughly 120 different subjects was used. An early release covering about 600 HLA-typed donors comprised about 300 gigabases of sequencing data and tens of millions of unique TCR sequences. The T cell repertoires of around 670 subjects were profiled by immunosequencing and related to cytomegalovirus serostatus. The genetic ancestry cluster associated with self-reported Caucasian donors included 81% of the roughly 400 genotyped donors. Donor age, sex, ethnicity and CMV serostatus were compiled alongside the repertoire data. Class I and class II HLA loci were covered by the typing at four-digit resolution. Every repertoire in the discovery cohort had been generated on one and the same sequencing platform. To study patterns of TCR occurrence, a later analysis re-analyzed previously published TCR beta repertoires from under 750 donors and added high-resolution HLA genotyping. The later analysis used no new phenotypic data to find candidate immune exposures, relying instead on TCR beta sequences and their occurrence across donors. Among over 350 genotyped donors of the cohort, an average of 235,054 unique TCR beta nucleotide sequences were sequenced per donor, about a sixth of them non-productive. To predict cytomegalovirus infection status, the study brought together high-throughput TCR immunosequencing, statistical association of individual TCRs with disease status, and machine learning. Four to six DR-DQ haplotypes were handled as single units for association and clustering, since linkage in the cohort was strong. The aim of the study was to test whether cataloging public T cell receptors could identify signatures of past pathogen exposure. In an earlier analysis of 587 of the donors, high-throughput TCR beta sequencing was used to judge whether each TCR beta V gene segment behaved as functional or pseudogenic. Typing coverage varied by locus: about 620-640 donors for A, B, C, DRB1 and DQB1; roughly 500 for DQA1; 600 to 610 for DPA1; around 490 for DPB1. In a later genetic analysis, genome-wide SNP genotypes for about three fifths of the roughly 670 donors were used, and that subset was treated as a discovery cohort. The paper as a whole reports these results and caveats: At a false discovery rate of 0.05, a later analysis linked 15,000 to 20,000 TCR beta sequences to specific HLA alleles. Presence/absence analyses assumed roughly uniform sequencing depth across donors, an assumption that may not hold. In vitro tests confirmed that a few of the cytomegalovirus-associated TCR beta chains recognize cytomegalovirus antigens. A later genetic analysis associated a missense DCLRE1C variant with V-gene and J-gene trimming of TCR beta chains, and an independent cohort replicated the association. According to a later analysis, parvovirus B19, influenza, CMV and Epstein-Barr virus appeared linked to several top co-occurrence clusters. The only immune exposure information available for the cohort was CMV serostatus. Compared with the approximately 600-donor mean, donors in an Asian-associated ancestry cluster had fewer N-insertions in productive TCRs, according to a later genetic analysis. Assigning TCR associations to individual alleles was difficult when HLA alleles, especially DR and DQ, strongly co-occurred. The classifier was reported to diagnose cytomegalovirus status with high specificity and sensitivity in both the original cohort and the validation cohort. Only TCR beta chains were sequenced in this cohort, and the absence of alpha or paired-chain data limited detectable features. In a later analysis, HLA-associated TCR beta chains were found to be more clonally expanded and to have lower generation probabilities than equally common non-associated chains. A further reported finding was that TCR beta sequences accurately predicted the HLA-A and HLA-B alleles for most subjects in the first cohort. A later analysis found that TCR association rates varied across HLA loci, with DRB1 alleles showing the most associated TCRs and HLA-C alleles the fewest. Some IMGT-functional V segments, including TRBV6-2 and TRBV6-3, could not be distinguished by the 87-base-pair reads and were therefore excluded. An earlier analysis of approximately 600 of the donors showed that most TCR beta V segments appeared in productive rearrangements either about 87% or about 30% of the time, which broadly matched IMGT annotations. A total of 164 TCR beta chains were listed by the study as associated with cytomegalovirus. The earlier analysis of some 560 of the donors excluded roughly 17 rarely observed V segments, including chromosome 9 orphons, because counts were too low. A later analysis found that most CMV-associated TCR beta chains appeared HLA-restricted, with HLA associations seemingly driven largely by CMV exposure. Linkage disequilibrium might explain the correlated functional status among segregating V segments, but an unknown experimental factor could not be ruled out. The authors suggested that the approach could potentially be generalized to other disease states and immunological phenotypes. A group of highly shared sequence variants was considered likely to be a technical artifact of the sequencing pipeline. Across donors, most TCR sequences were observed very rarely, whereas some public TCRs were present in many individuals. Because HLA typing was unavailable for some donors at each locus, only the typed subset was used in association tests.

The cohort comprised some 730 healthy bone marrow donors. All cohort members were sampled while nominally healthy, although unrecorded immune exposures were likely present. The donor was CMV seropositive and was included in the group of 250 to 300 seropositive cohort members. Each donor provided a peripheral blood sample, and peripheral blood mononuclear cells were used for TCR beta sequencing. The Qiagen DNeasy Blood Extraction Kit was used to extract genomic DNA from the blood cell samples. As for this clone: What this receptor recognizes is not known. The sample holds no much larger clone one base away, and base qualities are not on file.

Library method: the immunoSEQ multiplex PCR assay. A mixture of 60 forward primers for TCR Vbeta segments and 13 reverse primers for TCR Jbeta segments was used in the multiplex PCR. Amplification of the CDR3 region of rearranged TCR beta genes was performed with a multiplex PCR assay on genomic DNA. Amplified TCR beta libraries were sequenced as 87-base-pair reads on the Illumina HiSeq System. From the authors' description of their analysis: A later analysis tallied 70 million to 100 million unique TCR beta chains across the 660 or so repertoires, and approximately 9.9 million of those chains were shared by two or more donors. Raw reads were error-corrected and collapsed into unique sequences with a nearest-neighbor algorithm that merged closely related sequences to remove PCR and sequencing errors. CDR3 sequences were aligned to IMGT reference sequences to assign V, D and J gene segments. For a sequence to be retained, at least a six-nucleotide match to both a V gene segment and a J gene segment was required. A rearrangement counted as productive if the CDR3 had no stop codons and remained in frame with V and J, and every other rearrangement counted as non-productive. CDR3 was defined by IMGT convention, running from the second conserved V-encoded cysteine to the conserved J-encoded phenylalanine. In an earlier analysis of more than 550 of the donors, sequences lacking an unambiguous match to a single V gene segment were excluded. In an earlier analysis of approximately 590 of the donors, a V segment was called functional when productive rearrangements were above 56.7%, and segregating when the standard deviation between donors exceeded 5%. To diagnose cytomegalovirus status from the catalog of TCR beta chain sequences, a statistical classification framework was built. In a later analysis, V and J genes were assigned by comparing TCR nucleotide sequences against IMGT/GENE-DB human TR gene sequences. In a later analysis, CDR3 sequences and most-parsimonious VDJ recombination scenarios were assigned using the TCRdist pipeline. In a later analysis, each TCR beta chain was defined by its CDR3 amino acid sequence together with its V-gene family, and reads lacking a unique V-gene family were excluded. A later analysis removed 500 to 650 highly shared, low-generation-probability nucleotide sequences to deal with suspected cross-contamination and a sequencing artifact. For each public chain, a later analysis derived a clonal expansion index from normalized ranks of inferred template counts within each repertoire. In a later analysis, generation probabilities were computed with a VDJ recombination model fitted to out-of-frame rearrangements, and the resulting probabilities were checked against IGoR. A later analysis scored TCR-TCR, TCR-HLA and TCR-CMV co-occurrence with hypergeometric tests, applying a repertoire-size bias correction to TCR pairs. To estimate false discovery rates, a later analysis permuted the HLA or CMV assignments 20 times. A later analysis grouped co-occurring TCRs with DBSCAN, adding TCRdist sequence similarity when clustering within HLA-allele-positive subsets. Repertoires with fewer than 30,000 or more than 120,000 public chains were left out of co-occurrence clustering, as were four to six repertoires with anomalous nucleotide sharing. The table comes from immuneACCESS by way of TCRdb, which keeps in-frame sequences with V and J called. Part of the clones is missing from these tables; in studies checked, under half for an unresolved V gene and the rest for unknown reasons. V, J and clone size are taken as reported in that table, and D and trimming were inferred from the DNA itself. This sample has approximately 190,000 clones in its table, and around 82% of those were observed once. The ten top clones hold roughly an eighth of the sample.

According to the germline V gene, CDR1 reads SGHNT and CDR2 reads YENEEA. V and J are truncated by 4 bases and 1 base respectively, leaving an intervening sequence of 10 bases. The CDR3 goes from the cysteine to the phenylalanine over 14 residues. The read is trimmed to its CDR3 DNA, 42 bases read in frame from base 1. The sequence derives from a woman younger than 45 in good health and CMV-seropositive. The receptor chain draws on TRBV11-3 and TRBJ1-1, with the D gene too uncertain to name. The sequencing input was PBMCs. The CDR3 loop reads CASSWESSNTEAFF. The sequenced DNA is TGTGCCAGCAGCTGGGAGTCTTCGAACACTGAAGCTTTCTTT. With the rest looked up from the reference TRBV11-3 and TRBJ1-1 genes rather than sequenced, the full variable domain is EAGVVQSPRYKIIEKKQPVAFWCNPISGHNTLYWYLQNLGQGPELLIRYENEEAVDDSQLPKDRFSAERLKGVDSTLKIQPAELGDSAVYLCASSWESSNTEAFFGQGTRLTVV.